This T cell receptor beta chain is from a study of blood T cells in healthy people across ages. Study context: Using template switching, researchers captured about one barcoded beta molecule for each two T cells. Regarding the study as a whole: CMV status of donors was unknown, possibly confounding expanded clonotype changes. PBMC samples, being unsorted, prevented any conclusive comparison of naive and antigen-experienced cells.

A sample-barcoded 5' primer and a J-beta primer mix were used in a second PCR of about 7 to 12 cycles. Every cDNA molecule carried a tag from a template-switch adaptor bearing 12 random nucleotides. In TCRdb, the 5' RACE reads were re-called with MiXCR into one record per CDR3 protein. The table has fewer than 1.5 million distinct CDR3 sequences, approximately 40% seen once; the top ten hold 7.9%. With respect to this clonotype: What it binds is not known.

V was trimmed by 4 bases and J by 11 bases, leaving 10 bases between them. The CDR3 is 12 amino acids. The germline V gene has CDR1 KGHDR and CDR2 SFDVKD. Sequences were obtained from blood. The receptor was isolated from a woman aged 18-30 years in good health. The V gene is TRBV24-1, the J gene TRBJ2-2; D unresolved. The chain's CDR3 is CATSDPTPELFF. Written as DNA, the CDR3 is TGTGCCACCAGTGACCCGACACCCGAGCTGTTTTTT.